This TCR beta chain was observed in a study of CD8 T cells in Susac syndrome. The authors carried out high-throughput sequencing of TCR beta. They applied it to CD8+ and CD4+ T cells obtained from blood. Patients with stable or active relapsing-remitting disease, all of them treatment-naive, made up the multiple sclerosis controls. RNA totalling roughly 0.45 to 1 ug underwent reverse transcription with random hexamers. Coverage of TCR beta CDR3 amplification by immunoSEQ multiplex PCR extended to 54 Vbeta and 13 Jbeta. TCRdb processed the immunoSEQ multiplex PCR reads anew with MiXCR; each CDR3 protein has one entry. In the table there are 210,000 or so distinct CDR3 sequences, roughly 92% of which are singletons. This clonotype was seen only once. The sequencing sample was made of CD8+ T cells from PBMCs. The sequence came from a human donor with multiple sclerosis.

In DNA form, the CDR3 reads TGTGCCAGCAGCCAGGTGGGGATCCGAGATACGCAGTATTTT. This translates into CASSQVGIRDTQYF. This chain connects TRBV7-3 to TRBJ2-3; D not resolved. CDR1 SGHTA and CDR2 FQGTGA come from the germline V gene. The CDR3 runs 14 residues. With 5 bases removed from V and 5 bases from J, the gap between germline ends came to 14 bases.